What follows describes a single T cell receptor beta chain. This entry belongs to a study of technical replicates of blood from several donors. Some clones are missing from TCRdb's copy, which holds only in-frame ones; the method was immunoSEQ multiplex PCR. Of 95,000 or so clones detected, 90% to 95% appear once; the ten largest clones hold 0.34%. V shed 4 bases and J shed 2 bases, with 6 bases lying between them. Germline lookup yields CDR1 SNHLY and CDR2 FYNNEI. This CDR3 is 12 amino acids long. This chain links TRBV2 with TRBJ2-7; D call uncertain. Sequencing was performed on T cells isolated from PBMCs. This TCR was sampled from a human donor in good health. In DNA form, the CDR3 reads TGTGCCAGCAGTGTTGCTACCTACGAGCAGTACTTC. Its translation: CASSVATYEQYF.